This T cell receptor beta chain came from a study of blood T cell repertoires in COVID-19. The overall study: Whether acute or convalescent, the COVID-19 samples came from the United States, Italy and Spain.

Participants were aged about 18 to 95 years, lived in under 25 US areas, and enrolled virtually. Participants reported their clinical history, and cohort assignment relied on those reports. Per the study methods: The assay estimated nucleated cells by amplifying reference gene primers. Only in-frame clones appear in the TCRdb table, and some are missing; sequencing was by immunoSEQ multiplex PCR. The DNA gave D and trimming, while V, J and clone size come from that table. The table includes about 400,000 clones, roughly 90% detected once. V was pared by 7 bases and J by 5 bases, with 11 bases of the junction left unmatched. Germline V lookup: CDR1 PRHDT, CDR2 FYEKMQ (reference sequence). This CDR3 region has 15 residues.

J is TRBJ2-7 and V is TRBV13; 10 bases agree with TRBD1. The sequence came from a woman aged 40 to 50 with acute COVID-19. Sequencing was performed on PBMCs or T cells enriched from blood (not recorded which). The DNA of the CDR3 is TGTGCCAGCAACGGGGAAGGGGACAGGGGAAACGAGCAGTACTTC. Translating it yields CASNGEGDRGNEQYF.